The T cell receptor (beta chain) described here comes from a study of cytomegalovirus exposure and HLA in healthy donors. A multiplex PCR was run with 60 Vbeta primers and 13 Jbeta primers. Data came from immunoSEQ multiplex PCR; TCRdb stores just in-frame clones and leaves some out. Of 150,000 or so clones listed, about 80% were seen once; the top ten hold about 9.1%. The CDR3 has 14 residues. Germline V lookup: CDR1 SGHDN, CDR2 FVKESK. V dropped 3 bases and J dropped 6 bases, with 15 bases sitting between them. The genes are TRBV14 and TRBJ2-7, with D tentatively TRBD2 (6 bases). The sequenced material came from PBMCs. The receptor was isolated from a man aged 18 to 35 in good health and CMV-seropositive. The CDR3 sequence: CASSQGGSSREQYF. The CDR3 DNA is TGTGCCAGCAGCCAGGGAGGCTCCTCCCGCGAGCAGTACTTC. Variable domain in full (rest from reference TRBV14 and TRBJ2-7): EAGVTQFPSHSVIEKGQTVTLRCDPISGHDNLYWYRRVMGKEIKFLLHFVKESKQDESGMPNNRFLAERTGGTYSTLKVQPAELEDSGVYFCASSQGGSSREQYFGPGTRLTVT.